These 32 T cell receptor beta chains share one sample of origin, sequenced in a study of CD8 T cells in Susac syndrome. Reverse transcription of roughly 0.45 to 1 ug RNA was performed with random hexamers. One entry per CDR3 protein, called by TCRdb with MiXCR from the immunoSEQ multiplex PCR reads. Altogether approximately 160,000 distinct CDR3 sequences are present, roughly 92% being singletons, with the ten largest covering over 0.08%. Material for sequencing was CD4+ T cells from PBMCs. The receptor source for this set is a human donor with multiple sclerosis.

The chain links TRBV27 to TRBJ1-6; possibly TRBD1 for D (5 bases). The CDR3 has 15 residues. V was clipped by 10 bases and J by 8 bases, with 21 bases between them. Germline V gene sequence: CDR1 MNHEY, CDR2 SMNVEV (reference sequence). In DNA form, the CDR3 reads TGTGCCACCCGTCGAGGGTCGGGGGGGGATTCACCCCTCCACTTT. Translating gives CATRRGSGGDSPLHF.

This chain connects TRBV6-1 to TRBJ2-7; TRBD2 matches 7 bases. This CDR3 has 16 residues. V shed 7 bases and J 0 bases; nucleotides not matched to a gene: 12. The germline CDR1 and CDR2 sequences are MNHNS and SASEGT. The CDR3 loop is CASTPGLQRGSYEQYF. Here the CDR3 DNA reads TGTGCCAGCACCCCGGGGCTACAGCGGGGCTCCTACGAGCAGTACTTC.

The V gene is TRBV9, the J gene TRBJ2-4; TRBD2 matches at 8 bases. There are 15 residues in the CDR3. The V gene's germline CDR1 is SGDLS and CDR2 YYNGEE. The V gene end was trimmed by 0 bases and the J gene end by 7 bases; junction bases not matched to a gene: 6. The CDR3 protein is CASSVGGTRMNIQYF. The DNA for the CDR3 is TGTGCCAGCAGCGTAGGGGGGACTAGGATGAACATTCAGTACTTC.

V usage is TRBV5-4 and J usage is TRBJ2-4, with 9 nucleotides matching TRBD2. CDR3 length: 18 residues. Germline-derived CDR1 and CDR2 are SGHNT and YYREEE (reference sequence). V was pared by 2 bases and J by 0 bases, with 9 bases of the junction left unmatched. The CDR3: CASSLKTSGTLAKNIQYF. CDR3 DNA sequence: TGTGCCAGCAGCTTAAAGACTAGCGGTACTTTAGCCAAAAACATTCAGTACTTC. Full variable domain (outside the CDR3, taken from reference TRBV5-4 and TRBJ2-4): ETGVTQSPTHLIKTRGQQVTLRCSSQSGHNTVSWYQQALGQGPQFIFQYYREEENGRGNFPPRFSGLQFPNYSSELNVNALELDDSALYLCASSLKTSGTLAKNIQYFGAGTRLSVL.

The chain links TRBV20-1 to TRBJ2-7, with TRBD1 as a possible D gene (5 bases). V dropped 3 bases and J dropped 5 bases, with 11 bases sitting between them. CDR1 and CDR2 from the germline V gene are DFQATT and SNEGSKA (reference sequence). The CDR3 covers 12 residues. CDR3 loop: CSARAGQDEQYF. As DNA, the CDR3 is TGCAGTGCTAGGGCAGGGCAGGACGAGCAGTACTTC.

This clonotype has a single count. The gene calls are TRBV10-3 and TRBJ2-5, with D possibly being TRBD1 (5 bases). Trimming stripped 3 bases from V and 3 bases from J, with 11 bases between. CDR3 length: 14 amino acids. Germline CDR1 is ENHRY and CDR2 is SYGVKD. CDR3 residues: CAISDTKGKETQYF. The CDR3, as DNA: TGTGCCATCAGTGATACTAAGGGGAAAGAGACCCAGTACTTC.

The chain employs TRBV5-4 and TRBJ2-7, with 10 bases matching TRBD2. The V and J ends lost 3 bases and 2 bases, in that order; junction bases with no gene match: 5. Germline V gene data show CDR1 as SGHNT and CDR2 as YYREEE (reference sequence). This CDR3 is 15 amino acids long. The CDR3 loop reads CASSSGGLAAYEQYF. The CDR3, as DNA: TGTGCCAGCAGCTCGGGAGGACTAGCGGCCTACGAGCAGTACTTC.

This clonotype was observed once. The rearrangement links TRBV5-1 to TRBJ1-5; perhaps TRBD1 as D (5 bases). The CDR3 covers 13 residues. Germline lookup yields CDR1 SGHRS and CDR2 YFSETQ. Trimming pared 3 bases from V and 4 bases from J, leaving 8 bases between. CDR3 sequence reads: CASSSDRNQPQHF. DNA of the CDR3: TGCGCCAGCAGCTCCGACAGAAATCAGCCCCAGCATTTT.

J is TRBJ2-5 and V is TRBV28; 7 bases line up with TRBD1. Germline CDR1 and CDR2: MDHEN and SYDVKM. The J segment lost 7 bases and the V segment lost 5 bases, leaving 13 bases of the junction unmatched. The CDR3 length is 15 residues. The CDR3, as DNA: TGTGCCAGCAGTCCCGCATATGGACAGGCCGGGACCCAGTACTTC. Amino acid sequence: CASSPAYGQAGTQYF.

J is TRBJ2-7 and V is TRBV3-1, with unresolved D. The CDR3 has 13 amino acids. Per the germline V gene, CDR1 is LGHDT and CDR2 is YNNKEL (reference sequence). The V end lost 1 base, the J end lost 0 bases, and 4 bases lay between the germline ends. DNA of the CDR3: TGTGCCAGCAGCCAAGCAAGCTCCTACGAGCAGTACTTC. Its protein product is CASSQASSYEQYF.

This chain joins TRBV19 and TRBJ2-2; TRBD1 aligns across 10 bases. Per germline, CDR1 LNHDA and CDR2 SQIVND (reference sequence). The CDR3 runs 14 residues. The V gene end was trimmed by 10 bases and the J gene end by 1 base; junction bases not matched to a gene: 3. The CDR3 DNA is TGTGCCACCCGGACAGGGGGGAACACCGGGGAGCTGTTTTTT. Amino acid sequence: CATRTGGNTGELFF.

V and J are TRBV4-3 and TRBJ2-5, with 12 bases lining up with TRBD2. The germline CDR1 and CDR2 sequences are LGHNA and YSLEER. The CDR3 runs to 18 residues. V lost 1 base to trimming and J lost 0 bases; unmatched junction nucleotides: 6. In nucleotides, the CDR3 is TGCGCCAGCAGCCAAGTTATGGGACTAGCGGGCGACCAAGAGACCCAGTACTTC. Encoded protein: CASSQVMGLAGDQETQYF.

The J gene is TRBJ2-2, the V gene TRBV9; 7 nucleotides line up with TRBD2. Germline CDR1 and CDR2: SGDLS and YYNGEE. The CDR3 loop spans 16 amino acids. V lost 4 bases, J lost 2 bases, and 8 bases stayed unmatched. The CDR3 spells CASSPEGRGNTGELFF. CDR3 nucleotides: TGTGCCAGCAGCCCAGAAGGGAGGGGTAACACCGGGGAGCTGTTTTTT.

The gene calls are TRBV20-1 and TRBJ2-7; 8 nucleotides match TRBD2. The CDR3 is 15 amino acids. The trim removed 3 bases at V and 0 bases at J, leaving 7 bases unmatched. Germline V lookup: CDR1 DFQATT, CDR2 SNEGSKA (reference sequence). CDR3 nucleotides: TGCAGTGCTAGCAGAGCGGGGGAGGACTCCTACGAGCAGTACTTC. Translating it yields CSASRAGEDSYEQYF.

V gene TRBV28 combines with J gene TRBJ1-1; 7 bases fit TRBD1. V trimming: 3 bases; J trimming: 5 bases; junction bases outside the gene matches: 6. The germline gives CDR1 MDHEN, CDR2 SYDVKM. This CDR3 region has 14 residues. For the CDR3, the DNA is TGTGCCAGCAGTTTGACAGGGTCCACTACTGAAGCTTTCTTT. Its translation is CASSLTGSTTEAFF.

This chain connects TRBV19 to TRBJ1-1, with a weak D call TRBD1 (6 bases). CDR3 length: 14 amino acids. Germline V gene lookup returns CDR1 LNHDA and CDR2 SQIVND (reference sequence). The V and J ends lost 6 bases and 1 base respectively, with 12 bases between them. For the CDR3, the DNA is TGTGCCAGTAGAAGACAGGAGGGGAACACTGAAGCTTTCTTT. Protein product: CASRRQEGNTEAFF.

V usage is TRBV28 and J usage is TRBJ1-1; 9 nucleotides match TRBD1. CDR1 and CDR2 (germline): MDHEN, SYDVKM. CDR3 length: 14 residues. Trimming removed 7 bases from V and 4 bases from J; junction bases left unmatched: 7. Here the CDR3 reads CASTPGTGTTEAFF. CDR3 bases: TGTGCCAGCACCCCCGGGACAGGGACCACTGAAGCTTTCTTT. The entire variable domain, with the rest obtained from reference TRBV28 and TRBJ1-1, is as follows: DVKVTQSSRYLVKRTGEKVFLECVQDMDHENMFWYRQDPGLGLRLIYFSYDVKMKEKGDIPEGYSVSREKKERFSLILESASTNQTSMYLCASTPGTGTTEAFFGQGTRLTVV.

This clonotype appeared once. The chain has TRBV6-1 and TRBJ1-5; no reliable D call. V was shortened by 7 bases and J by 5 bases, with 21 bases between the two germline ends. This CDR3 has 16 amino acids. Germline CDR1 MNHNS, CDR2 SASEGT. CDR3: CASKEAGTRGDQPQHF. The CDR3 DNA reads TGTGCCAGCAAGGAGGCAGGCACGCGGGGAGATCAGCCCCAGCATTTT.

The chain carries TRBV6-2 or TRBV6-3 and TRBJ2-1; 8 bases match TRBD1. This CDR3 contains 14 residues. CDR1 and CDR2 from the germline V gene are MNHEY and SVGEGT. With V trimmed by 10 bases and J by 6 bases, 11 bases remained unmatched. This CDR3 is CATTDRGAFNEQFF. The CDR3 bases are TGTGCCACTACTGACAGGGGAGCCTTCAATGAGCAGTTCTTC.

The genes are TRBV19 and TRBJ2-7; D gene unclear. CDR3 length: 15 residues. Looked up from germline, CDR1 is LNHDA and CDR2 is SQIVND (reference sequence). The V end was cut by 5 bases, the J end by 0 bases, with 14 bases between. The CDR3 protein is CASSGRTASSYEQYF. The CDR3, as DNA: TGTGCCAGTAGTGGACGGACGGCCAGCTCCTACGAGCAGTACTTC.

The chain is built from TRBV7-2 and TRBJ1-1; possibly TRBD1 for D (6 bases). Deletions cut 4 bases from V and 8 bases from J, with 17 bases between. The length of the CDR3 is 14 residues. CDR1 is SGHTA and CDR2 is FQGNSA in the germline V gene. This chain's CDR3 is CASSSRGGQGEAFF. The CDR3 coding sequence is TGTGCCAGCAGCTCCCGGGGGGGGCAGGGCGAAGCTTTCTTT.

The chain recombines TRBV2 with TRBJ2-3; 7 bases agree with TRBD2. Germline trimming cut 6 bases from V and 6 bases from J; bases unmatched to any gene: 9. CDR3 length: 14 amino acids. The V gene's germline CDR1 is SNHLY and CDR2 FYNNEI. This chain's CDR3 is CASRPSGPLDTQYF. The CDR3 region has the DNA TGTGCCAGCAGGCCTAGCGGACCCTTGGATACGCAGTATTTT.

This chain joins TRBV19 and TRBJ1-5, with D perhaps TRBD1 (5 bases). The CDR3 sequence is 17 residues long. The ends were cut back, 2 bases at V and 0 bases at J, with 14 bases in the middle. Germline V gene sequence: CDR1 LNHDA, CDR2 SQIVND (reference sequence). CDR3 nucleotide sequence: TGTGCCAGTAGTATAAGGGGCGCAGGGTATAGCAATCAGCCCCAGCATTTT. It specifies CASSIRGAGYSNQPQHF.

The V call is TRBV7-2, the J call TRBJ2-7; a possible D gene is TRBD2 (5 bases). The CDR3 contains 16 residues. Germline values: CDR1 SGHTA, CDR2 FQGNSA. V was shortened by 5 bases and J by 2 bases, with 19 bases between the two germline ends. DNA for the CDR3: TGTGCCAGCAGCCCCGCAGGAGGCGGAGGTACCTACGAGCAGTACTTC. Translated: CASSPAGGGGTYEQYF.

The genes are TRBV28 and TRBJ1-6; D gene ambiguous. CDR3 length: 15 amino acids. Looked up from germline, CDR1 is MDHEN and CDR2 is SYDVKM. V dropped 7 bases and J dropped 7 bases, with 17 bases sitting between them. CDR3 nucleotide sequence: TGTGCCAGCAATTCGGGAGCCCTGGGGAATTCACCCCTCCACTTT. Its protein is CASNSGALGNSPLHF.

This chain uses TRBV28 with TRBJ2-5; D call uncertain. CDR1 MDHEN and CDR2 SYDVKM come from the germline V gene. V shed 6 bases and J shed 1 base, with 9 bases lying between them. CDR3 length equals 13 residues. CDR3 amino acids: CASSSGRQETQYF. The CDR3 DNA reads TGTGCCAGCAGCTCGGGCCGCCAAGAGACCCAGTACTTC.

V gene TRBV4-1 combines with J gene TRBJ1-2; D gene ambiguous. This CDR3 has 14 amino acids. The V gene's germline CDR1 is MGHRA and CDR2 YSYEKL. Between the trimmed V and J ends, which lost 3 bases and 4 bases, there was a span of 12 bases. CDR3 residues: CASSQVSPVYGYTF. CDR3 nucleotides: TGCGCCAGCAGCCAGGTGTCTCCCGTCTATGGCTACACCTTC.

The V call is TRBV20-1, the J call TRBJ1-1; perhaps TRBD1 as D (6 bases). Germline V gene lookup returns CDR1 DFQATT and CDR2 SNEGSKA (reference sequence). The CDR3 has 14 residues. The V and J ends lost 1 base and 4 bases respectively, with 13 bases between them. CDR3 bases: TGCAGTGCTAGAGGTAACGGGGGCGTCACTGAAGCTTTCTTT. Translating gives CSARGNGGVTEAFF.

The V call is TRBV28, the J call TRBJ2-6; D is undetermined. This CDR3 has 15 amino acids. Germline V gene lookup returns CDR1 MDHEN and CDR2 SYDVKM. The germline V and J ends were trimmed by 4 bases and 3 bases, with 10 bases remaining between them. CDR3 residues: CASSSLLHGANVLTF. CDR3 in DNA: TGTGCCAGCAGTTCCCTACTTCATGGGGCCAACGTCCTGACTTTC.

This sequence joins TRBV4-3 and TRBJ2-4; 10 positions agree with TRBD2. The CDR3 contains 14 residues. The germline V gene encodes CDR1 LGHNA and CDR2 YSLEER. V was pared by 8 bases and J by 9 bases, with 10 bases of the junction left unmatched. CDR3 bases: TGCGCCAGCCGTTCTAGCGGGAGATATGGCATTCAGTACTTC. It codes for CASRSSGRYGIQYF.

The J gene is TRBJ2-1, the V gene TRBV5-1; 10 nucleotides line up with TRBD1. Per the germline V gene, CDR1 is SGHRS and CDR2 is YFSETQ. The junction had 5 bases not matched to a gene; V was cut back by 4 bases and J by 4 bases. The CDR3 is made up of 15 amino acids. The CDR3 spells CASSLPGQGYNEQFF. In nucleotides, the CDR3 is TGCGCCAGCAGCCTACCGGGACAGGGGTACAATGAGCAGTTCTTC.

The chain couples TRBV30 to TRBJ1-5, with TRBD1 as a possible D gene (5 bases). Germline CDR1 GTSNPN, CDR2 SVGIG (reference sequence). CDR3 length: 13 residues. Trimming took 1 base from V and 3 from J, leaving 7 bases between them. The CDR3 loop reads CAWSGQHNQPQHF. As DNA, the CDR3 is TGTGCCTGGAGTGGACAGCACAATCAGCCCCAGCATTTT.